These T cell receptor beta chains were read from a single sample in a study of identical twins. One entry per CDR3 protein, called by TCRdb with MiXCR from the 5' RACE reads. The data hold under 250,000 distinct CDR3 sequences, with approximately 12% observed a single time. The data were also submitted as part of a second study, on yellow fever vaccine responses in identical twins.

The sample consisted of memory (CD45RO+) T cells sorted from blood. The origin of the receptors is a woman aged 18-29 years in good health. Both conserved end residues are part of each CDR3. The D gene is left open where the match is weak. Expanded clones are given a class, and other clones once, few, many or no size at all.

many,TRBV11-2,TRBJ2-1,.,TGTGCCAGCAGCCCCTACGATGAGCAGTTCTTC,CASSPYDEQFF
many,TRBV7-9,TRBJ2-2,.,TGTGCCAGCAGCTTTTCCTATACCGGGGAGCTGTTTTTT,CASSFSYTGELFF
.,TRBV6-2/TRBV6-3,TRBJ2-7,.,TGTGCCAGCATGTGGGCAGGATCCTACGAGCAGTACTTC,CASMWAGSYEQYF
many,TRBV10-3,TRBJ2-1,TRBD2,TGTGCCATCAGCGGACTAGCGGGAGCCTACAATGAGCAGTTCTTC,CAISGLAGAYNEQFF
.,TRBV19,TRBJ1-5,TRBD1,TGTGCCAGTAGTGAGCGGACAGGGAAGGGCAATCAGCCCCAGCATTTT,CASSERTGKGNQPQHF
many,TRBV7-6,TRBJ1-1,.,TGTGCCAGCAGCTTACGGGGGGCCCAGGTGAACACTGAAGCTTTCTTT,CASSLRGAQVNTEAFF
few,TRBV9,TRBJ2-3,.,TGTGCCAGCAGCGGGGCGGGGGCCCCCACTTATACGCAGTATTTT,CASSGAGAPTYTQYF
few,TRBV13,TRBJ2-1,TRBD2,TGTGCCAGCAGCCCTGCCGGGAGGCTAGCAATATCCAATGAGCAGTTCTTC,CASSPAGRLAISNEQFF
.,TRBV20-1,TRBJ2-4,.,TGCAGTGCCAAACTGGACAGCAACATTCAGTACTTC,CSAKLDSNIQYF
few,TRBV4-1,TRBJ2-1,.,TGCGCCAGCAGCCCGGAACCAGACAGGTTACCGGAGTTCTTC,CASSPEPDRLPEFF
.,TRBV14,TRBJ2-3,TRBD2,TGTGCCAGCAGCCAACTTGCTACTAGCGGGAGGATCGATACGCAGTATTTT,CASSQLATSGRIDTQYF
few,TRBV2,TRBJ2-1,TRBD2,TGTGCCAGCAGTTTCCGGCGGGAGGGAACTGAGCAGTTCTTC,CASSFRREGTEQFF
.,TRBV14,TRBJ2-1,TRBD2,TGTGCCAGCAGCCAGACTAGCGGTTACAATGAGCAGTTCTTC,CASSQTSGYNEQFF
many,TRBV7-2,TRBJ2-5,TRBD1,TGTGCCAGCAGCTCCTACAGGGGTTTGACCCAGTACTTC,CASSSYRGLTQYF
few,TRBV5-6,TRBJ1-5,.,TGTGCCAGCAGCTTGGGACAGAGCTATCAGCCCCAGCATTTT,CASSLGQSYQPQHF
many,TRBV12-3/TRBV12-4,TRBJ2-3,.,TGTGCCAGCAGTTCCGGACACACAGATACGCAGTATTTT,CASSSGHTDTQYF
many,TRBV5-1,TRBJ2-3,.,TGTGCCAGCAGCTTAGTGTCCACAGATACGCAGTATTTT,CASSLVSTDTQYF
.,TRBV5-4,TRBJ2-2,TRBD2,TGTGCCAGCAGCTTGCGAACACTAGCGGGGGGCCACGGGGAGCTGTTTTTT,CASSLRTLAGGHGELFF
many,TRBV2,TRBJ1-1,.,TGTGCCAGCTCCGGTAGGGCGAACACTGAAGCTTTCTTT,CASSGRANTEAFF
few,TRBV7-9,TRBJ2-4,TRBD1,TGTGCCAGCAGACCCTGGACAGGCATGGACATTCAGTACTTC,CASRPWTGMDIQYF
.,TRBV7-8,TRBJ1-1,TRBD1,TGTGCCAGCACCCGGCTGGACAGGGCCGGCACTGAAGCTTTCTTT,CASTRLDRAGTEAFF
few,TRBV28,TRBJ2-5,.,TGTGCCAGCACTACGGACAATCGACTCCAAGAGACCCAGTACTTC,CASTTDNRLQETQYF
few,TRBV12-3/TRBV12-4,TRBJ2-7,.,TGTGCCAGCAGCCCATCTCCAGCGGCCTCCTACGAGCAGTACTTC,CASSPSPAASYEQYF
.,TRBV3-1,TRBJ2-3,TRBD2,TGTGCCAGCAGCCAGGCGGGGGGGCAGTATTTT,CASSQAGGQYF
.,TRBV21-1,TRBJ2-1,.,TGTGCCAGCAGCAAACTTATGGGACAGGGGGCGGTAGGCTATGAGCAGTTCTTC,CASSKLMGQGAVGYEQFF
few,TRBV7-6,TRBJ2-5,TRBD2,TGTGCCAGCAGCTTAAATAGCGGGGGAGGAGAGACCCAGTACTTC,CASSLNSGGGETQYF
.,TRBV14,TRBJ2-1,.,TGTGCCAGCAGTCATTCCGGCAGAGACAATGAGCAGTTCTTC,CASSHSGRDNEQFF
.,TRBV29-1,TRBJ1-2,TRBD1,TGCAGCGCTGGACAGGACTATGGCTACACCTTC,CSAGQDYGYTF
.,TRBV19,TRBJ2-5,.,TGTGCCAGTAGTTCAGGCGACCAAGAGACCCAGTACTTC,CASSSGDQETQYF
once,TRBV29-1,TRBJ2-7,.,TGCAGCGTTTTAAAACTGACAGCCATCTCCTACGAGCAGTACTTC,CSVLKLTAISYEQYF
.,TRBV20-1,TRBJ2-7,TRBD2,TGCAGTGCTAGATCGGCTAGCGGGAGGTTCTACGAGCAGTACTTC,CSARSASGRFYEQYF
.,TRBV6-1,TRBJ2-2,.,TGTGCCGCGCGGGGCTTTTACACCGGGGAGCTGTTTTTT,CAARGFYTGELFF
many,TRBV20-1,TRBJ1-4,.,TGCAGTGCCCTAATAGATCTGGGTGAAAAACTGTTTTTT,CSALIDLGEKLFF
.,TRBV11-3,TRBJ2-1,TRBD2,TGTGCCAGCAGCTTCGGGAGCGGGGGCGGTGATGAGCAGTTCTTC,CASSFGSGGGDEQFF
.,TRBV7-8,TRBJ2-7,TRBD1,TGTGCCAGCAGCCCCTCGGCAGGGGGCTACGAGCAGTACTTC,CASSPSAGGYEQYF
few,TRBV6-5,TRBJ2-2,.,TGTGCCAGCAGTTACAAGGGACACGGGGAGCTGTTTTTT,CASSYKGHGELFF
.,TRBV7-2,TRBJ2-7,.,TGTGCCAGCAGCTTAGAGGCGGTCCACGAGCAGTACTTC,CASSLEAVHEQYF
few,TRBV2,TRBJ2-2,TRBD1,TGTGCCAGCAGAGACACCGGGACAGGCACCGGGGAGCTGTTTTTT,CASRDTGTGTGELFF
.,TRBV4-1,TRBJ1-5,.,TGCGCCAGCAGCCAAGAGACGGCAGGGTGGAATCAGCCCCAGCATTTT,CASSQETAGWNQPQHF
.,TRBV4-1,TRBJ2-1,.,TGCGCCAGCAGCCGAGGTGGCGGGTCTTCGGCGGATGAGCAGTTCTTC,CASSRGGGSSADEQFF
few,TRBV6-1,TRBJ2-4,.,TGTGCCAGCAGTCCCGGGACAGCCAAAAACATTCAGTACTTC,CASSPGTAKNIQYF